This passage covers 31 T cell receptor beta chains from one sample sequenced in a study of identifying expanded T cells in peripheral blood. The repertoire was sequenced with immunoSEQ multiplex PCR; TCRdb's copy has only in-frame clones and lacks some. This sample carries roughly 75,000 clones, around 90% of them seen once, and the ten largest clones take roughly 3.5%. Specimen: blood. The receptors here all came from a person aged 18-70 years in good health.

The table lists this clone with a few counts. J is TRBJ2-7 and V is TRBV6-5; 12 bases match TRBD2. The CDR3 loop spans 14 amino acids. V lost 6 bases to trimming and J lost 5 bases; unmatched junction nucleotides: 5. CDR1 and CDR2 from the germline V gene are MNHEY and SVGAGI. CDR3 in DNA: TGTGCCAGCAGAAGACTAGCGGGAGAGAACGAGCAGTACTTC. Its translation: CASRRLAGENEQYF.

The chain employs TRBV5-1 and TRBJ2-3, with unresolved D. This CDR3 is 15 amino acids long. Trimming stripped 0 bases from V and 3 bases from J, with 11 bases between. The germline CDR1 and CDR2 sequences are SGHRS and YFSETQ. The CDR3 reads CASSLGPKGTDTQYF. CDR3 bases: TGCGCCAGCAGCTTGGGCCCTAAAGGGACAGATACGCAGTATTTT.

V is TRBV2 and J is TRBJ1-2, with 7 bases fitting TRBD1. Trimming at V came to 5 bases and at J to 7 bases, leaving 13 bases not matched to a gene. Germline assignment: CDR1 SNHLY and CDR2 FYNNEI. The CDR3 covers 15 residues. CDR3 sequence reads: CASSPRGQGGSGYTF. The CDR3 bases are TGTGCCAGCAGTCCCCGGGGCCAGGGGGGGTCTGGCTACACCTTC.

The chain employs TRBV29-1 and TRBJ2-1; D is ambiguous. Germline CDR1 reads SQVTM; CDR2 reads ANQGSEA. The CDR3 consists of 18 residues. V was cut by 0 bases and J by 0 bases, with 18 bases left in between. The CDR3 loop is CSVEDLVDSLSSYNEQFF. The CDR3, as DNA: TGCAGCGTTGAAGATCTGGTCGATAGCCTTAGCTCCTACAATGAGCAGTTCTTC.

This chain uses TRBV7-6 with TRBJ1-3, with a tentative D call TRBD1 (5 bases). V was pared by 2 bases and J by 0 bases, with 8 bases between. Germline V gives CDR1 SGHVS, CDR2 FNYEAQ. The CDR3 runs to 15 residues. Written as DNA, the CDR3 is TGTGCCAGCAGCTTAACCAGGGACTCTGGAAACACCATATATTTT. It codes for CASSLTRDSGNTIYF. The full variable domain, in which reference TRBV7-6 and TRBJ1-3 provide the parts outside the CDR3, is GAGVSQSPRYKVTKRGQDVALRCDPISGHVSLYWYRQALGQGPEFLTYFNYEAQQDKSGLPNDRFSAERPEGSISTLTIQRTEQRDSAMYRCASSLTRDSGNTIYFGEGSWLTVV.

This chain uses TRBV5-1 with TRBJ1-1, with a weak D call TRBD1 (6 bases). CDR1 and CDR2 from the germline V gene are SGHRS and YFSETQ. The CDR3 consists of 14 residues. Trimming removed 4 bases from V and 9 bases from J, with 19 bases in between. CDR3 region: CASSTTFTGLQAFF. As DNA, the CDR3 is TGCGCCAGCAGCACAACCTTTACAGGGCTCCAAGCTTTCTTT.

The CDR3 reads CASRTYQGLAGKNIQYF. The DNA of the CDR3 is TGTGCCAGCAGGACATATCAAGGACTAGCGGGGAAAAACATTCAGTACTTC. V and J are TRBV6-4 and TRBJ2-4; 12 positions match TRBD2. V shed 6 bases and J 4 bases; nucleotides not matched to a gene: 10. This CDR3 region has 17 residues. CDR1 is MRHNA and CDR2 is SNTAGT in the germline V gene.

This clone has just a few counts. The chain combines TRBV10-3 with TRBJ1-6; D not resolved. In germline, CDR1 is ENHRY, CDR2 SYGVKD. Between the trimmed V and J ends, which lost 9 bases and 7 bases, there was a span of 10 bases. CDR3 length: 12 residues. CDR3 DNA sequence: TGTGCCATAGCTGACGGGAATTCACCCCTCCACTTT. This gives the protein CAIADGNSPLHF.

V usage is TRBV6-4 and J usage is TRBJ2-3; D uncertain. The CDR3 sequence is 15 residues long. CDR1 and CDR2 (germline): MRHNA, SNTAGT. V was trimmed by 0 bases and J by 3 bases, leaving 10 bases between them. This chain's CDR3 is CASSDSSSVTDTQYF. CDR3 nucleotides: TGTGCCAGCAGTGACTCGAGCAGTGTAACAGATACGCAGTATTTT.

This chain uses TRBV18 with TRBJ2-7; 7 bases are shared with TRBD2. The trim removed 6 bases at V and 4 bases at J, leaving 15 bases unmatched. CDR1 and CDR2 (germline): KGHSH, LQKENI. The CDR3 runs 16 residues. The CDR3 spells CASSYGGDGGRYEQYF. As DNA, the CDR3 is TGTGCCAGCTCGTACGGGGGAGACGGGGGGAGATACGAGCAGTACTTC.

This clone appeared once. J is TRBJ1-2 and V is TRBV6-1; D remains ambiguous. The germline CDR1 and CDR2 sequences are MNHNS and SASEGT. The CDR3 extends over 14 amino acids. Trimming left V 6 bases short and J 8 bases short, with 19 bases between. CDR3 residues: CASRLTGLSNGYTF. Written as DNA, the CDR3 is TGTGCCAGCAGACTCACTGGACTTTCGAACGGCTACACCTTC.

The chain uses TRBV5-1 and TRBJ1-1, with 10 bases matching TRBD1. Germline CDR1 is SGHRS and CDR2 is YFSETQ. V was clipped by 6 bases and J by 5 bases; unmatched bases: 4. The CDR3 is 13 amino acids. The CDR3 region is CASTAGQGTEAFF. CDR3 DNA sequence: TGCGCCAGCACGGCGGGACAGGGGACTGAAGCTTTCTTT.

V is TRBV6-5 and J is TRBJ2-7, with D possibly called TRBD1 or TRBD2 (5 bases each). CDR3 length equals 15 residues. V gave up 0 bases and J gave up 1 base, with 10 bases separating them. Per germline, CDR1 MNHEY and CDR2 SVGAGI. CDR3 in amino acids: CASSYSGTESYEQYF. The CDR3 DNA reads as TGTGCCAGCAGTTACTCCGGGACGGAGTCCTACGAGCAGTACTTC.

The chain combines TRBV27 with TRBJ2-1; a possible D gene is TRBD2 (6 bases). CDR3 length: 13 amino acids. In germline, CDR1 is MNHEY, CDR2 SMNVEV (reference sequence). V lost 3 bases to trimming and J lost 8 bases, with 11 bases between them. CDR3 protein: CASSFNRGDEQFF. For the CDR3, the DNA is TGTGCCAGCAGTTTTAACCGCGGGGATGAGCAGTTCTTC.

The chain recombines TRBV12-5 with TRBJ1-2; 8 nucleotides match TRBD1. The CDR3 has 13 residues. Germline values: CDR1 LGHNT, CDR2 FRNRAP. V lost 2 bases to trimming and J lost 5 bases; unmatched junction nucleotides: 1. The CDR3 loop is CASGLWTGYGYTF. CDR3 DNA sequence: TGTGCTAGTGGTTTGTGGACAGGGTATGGCTACACCTTC.

The chain employs TRBV11-2 and TRBJ2-7; 7 bases fit TRBD1. In germline, CDR1 is SGHAT, CDR2 FQNNGV. CDR3 size: 17 residues. The V gene end was trimmed by 5 bases and the J gene end by 1 base; junction bases not matched to a gene: 14. DNA of the CDR3: TGTGCCAGCAGCCCACTACCCCCTGGGGGACAGTCCTACGAGCAGTACTTC. Residues: CASSPLPPGGQSYEQYF.

The chain combines TRBV28 with TRBJ1-2, with D unclear. Trimming took 3 bases from V and 4 from J, leaving 6 bases between them. This CDR3 region has 12 residues. The germline V gene has CDR1 MDHEN and CDR2 SYDVKM. The DNA of the CDR3 is TGTGCCAGCAGTTTCAGATTCTATGGCTACACCTTC. It encodes CASSFRFYGYTF.

This CDR3 is CAWSSSLRRGGRGSYEQYF. The CDR3 DNA reads TGTGCCTGGAGTTCCTCTCTCCGGCGGGGGGGCCGAGGCTCCTACGAGCAGTACTTC. This rearrangement joins TRBV30 to TRBJ2-7; TRBD2 aligns across 9 bases. Germline CDR1 is GTSNPN and CDR2 is SVGIG (reference sequence). Trimming took 2 bases from V and 0 from J; bases not matched to a gene: 17. The CDR3 loop spans 19 amino acids.

The CDR3 bases are TGTGCCACCAGCAGAGATTTACTAGCGGGCACCCCAAATGAGCAGTTCTTC. Its protein is CATSRDLLAGTPNEQFF. The gene calls are TRBV15 and TRBJ2-1; TRBD2 matches 9 bases. Germline V gives CDR1 LNHNV, CDR2 YYDKDF (reference sequence). The V and J ends lost 0 bases and 7 bases, in that order; junction bases with no gene match: 10. This CDR3 has 17 amino acids.

The chain has TRBV30 and TRBJ2-5, with TRBD2 as a possible D gene (5 bases). The CDR3 runs 12 residues. Germline CDR1 reads GTSNPN; CDR2 reads SVGIG (reference sequence). Trimming removed 3 bases from V and 5 bases from J, with 10 bases in between. CDR3 sequence: CAWSLLGETQYF. The DNA for the CDR3 is TGTGCCTGGAGCTTACTAGGGGAGACCCAGTACTTC.

The chain recombines TRBV7-2 with TRBJ2-1, with D tentatively TRBD1 (5 bases). Germline values: CDR1 SGHTA, CDR2 FQGNSA. The length of the CDR3 is 14 residues. V was clipped by 3 bases and J by 5 bases, with 11 bases between them. CDR3 amino acids: CASSFLGQNNEQFF. The CDR3, as DNA: TGTGCCAGCAGCTTTTTAGGACAAAACAATGAGCAGTTCTTC.

The V and J genes are TRBV19 and TRBJ2-7; unclear D gene. The CDR3 spans 14 residues. Germline V gene lookup returns CDR1 LNHDA and CDR2 SQIVND (reference sequence). The V end lost 1 base, the J end lost 12 bases, and 19 bases lay between the germline ends. This CDR3 is CASSIGTSESSRYF. CDR3 DNA sequence: TGTGCCAGTAGTATAGGAACATCTGAATCCTCCCGGTACTTC.

This clone occurred once. The gene calls are TRBV28 and TRBJ2-1; 16 bases are shared with TRBD2. Germline lookup yields CDR1 MDHEN and CDR2 SYDVKM. The CDR3 contains 18 residues. The junction had 10 bases not matched to a gene; V was cut back by 3 bases and J by 8 bases. The CDR3 region is CASSFQPGTSGGADEQFF. The CDR3 DNA sequence: TGTGCCAGCAGTTTCCAACCCGGGACTAGCGGGGGGGCCGATGAGCAGTTCTTC.

CDR3 DNA: TGTGCCAGCAGCCTGAAGGGGACAGGGTACGGGCAGCAGTACTTC. Translated, it gives CASSLKGTGYGQQYF. This sequence joins TRBV21-1 and TRBJ2-7; the tabulated D call, TRBD1, remains unverified against the DNA. TRBV21-1 is tagged as a pseudogene. The CDR3 has 15 residues.

The rearrangement joins TRBV10-3 to TRBJ1-1, with TRBD1 matching over 9 bases. CDR3 length equals 15 residues. V gave up 3 bases and J gave up 1 base; unmatched junction bases: 3. CDR1 is ENHRY, CDR2 SYGVKD, per germline. The CDR3 sequence is CAISEADRGNTEAFF. CDR3 DNA sequence: TGTGCCATCAGTGAAGCGGACAGGGGGAACACTGAAGCTTTCTTT.

V gene TRBV21-1 combines with J gene TRBJ2-5; the table's TRBD2 call for D was not verified on the DNA. TRBV21-1 is a pseudogene segment. The CDR3 spans 21 residues. CDR3 DNA: TGTGCCAGCAGCAAAGGGAGGGGTCGTATGGCTAGCGGCACGGGGGAAGAGACCCAGTACTTC. Translation gives CASSKGRGRMASGTGEETQYF.

In its sample, this clone was seen once. The chain employs TRBV9 and TRBJ2-2; a weak D match, TRBD1 (6 bases). Germline lookup yields CDR1 SGDLS and CDR2 YYNGEE. CDR3 length: 16 residues. Trimming stripped 2 bases from V and 5 bases from J, with 16 bases between. The CDR3 loop reads CASSVQVGAVTGELFF. For the CDR3, the DNA is TGTGCCAGCAGCGTCCAGGTGGGGGCGGTAACCGGGGAGCTGTTTTTT.

V is TRBV6-5 and J is TRBJ2-7; D is unclear. This CDR3 comprises 11 residues. From germline, CDR1 is MNHEY and CDR2 SVGAGI. Trimming removed 7 bases at V and 4 bases at J, with 8 bases between. The CDR3 nucleotides read TGTGCCAGCATGCGAGATTACGAGCAGTACTTC. This gives the protein CASMRDYEQYF.

This clone was detected a few times. The chain couples TRBV18 to TRBJ1-6; D is unclear. This CDR3 comprises 13 residues. Trimming pared 2 bases from V and 8 bases from J, leaving 7 bases between. Germline loops: CDR1 KGHSH, CDR2 LQKENI. CDR3 bases: TGTGCCAGCTCACCAGACGGGGATTCACCCCTCCACTTT. Protein: CASSPDGDSPLHF.

This clone was counted between two and nine times. The J gene is TRBJ1-2, the V gene TRBV5-6; D is undetermined. V was pared by 0 bases and J by 2 bases, with 2 bases between. Germline V CDR1 and CDR2: SGHDT, YYEEEE. The CDR3 contains 12 residues. The CDR3 loop reads CASSLDNYGYTF. In DNA, the CDR3 is TGTGCCAGCAGCTTGGACAACTATGGCTACACCTTC.

J is TRBJ2-2 and V is TRBV29-1; maybe TRBD2 (5 bases). CDR3 length: 15 amino acids. Between the trimmed V and J ends, which lost 4 bases and 3 bases, there was a span of 15 bases. CDR1 SQVTM and CDR2 ANQGSEA come from the germline V gene. The CDR3 DNA is TGCAGCGTTGGCCCCCGAGGGCGGGACACCGGGGAGCTGTTTTTT. It yields the protein CSVGPRGRDTGELFF.